One and the same sample provided the 20 T cell receptor beta chains below, sequenced in a study of OX40 agonist ivuxolimab in advanced cancers. Libraries were prepared by immunoSEQ multiplex PCR; TCRdb keeps only in-frame clonotypes and omits some of them. This sample has more than 50,000 clones, with just over 90% found just once. Sequenced material: CD4+ or CD8+ T cells sorted from blood, taken in a trial of the OX40 agonist ivuxolimab. The receptors were sampled from an adult with an advanced solid tumor such as melanoma, head and neck, liver or kidney cancer.

This chain joins TRBV6-1 and TRBJ2-5; D is unclear. The V and J ends lost 7 bases and 5 bases respectively, with 20 bases between them. CDR3 length: 15 residues. Germline CDR1 MNHNS, CDR2 SASEGT. The CDR3 loop is CASTRAVGNPETQYF. Written as DNA, the CDR3 is TGTGCCAGCACCCGGGCTGTGGGGAACCCGGAGACCCAGTACTTC.

The V and J genes are TRBV27 and TRBJ2-2, with TRBD1 as a possible D gene (5 bases). Germline V CDR1 and CDR2: MNHEY, SMNVEV (reference sequence). The CDR3 contains 14 residues. With 6 bases removed from V and 2 bases from J, the gap between germline ends came to 10 bases. CDR3 in amino acids: CASSRQINTGELFF. CDR3 nucleotides: TGTGCCAGCAGCCGACAGATAAACACCGGGGAGCTGTTTTTT.

This clone was recorded only once. V usage is TRBV4-1 and J usage is TRBJ2-5; the D gene is possibly TRBD2 (5 bases). Germline values: CDR1 MGHRA, CDR2 YSYEKL. This CDR3 spans 15 amino acids. V was shortened by 5 bases and J by 2 bases, with 15 bases between the two germline ends. The CDR3 DNA follows: TGCGCCAGCAGCTGGGGTGAGGGCGGACAAGAGACCCAGTACTTC. Translation gives CASSWGEGGQETQYF.

The chain combines TRBV5-1 with TRBJ2-1; perhaps D is TRBD1 or TRBD2 (5 bases each). Germline V gene sequence: CDR1 SGHRS, CDR2 YFSETQ. The germline V and J ends were trimmed by 6 bases and 6 bases, with 19 bases remaining between them. The CDR3 sequence is 15 residues long. The DNA of the CDR3 is TGCGCCAGCAATGTGGGTCAGTTGAGGGGCAATGAGCAGTTCTTC. Translated: CASNVGQLRGNEQFF.

This clone came up once. The chain couples TRBV6-6 to TRBJ2-1, with D unresolved. This CDR3 is built from 12 residues. V was shortened by 6 bases and J by 5 bases, with 8 bases between the two germline ends. The V gene's germline CDR1 is MNHNY and CDR2 SVGAGI (reference sequence). The CDR3 DNA sequence: TGTGCCAGCAGATTAGGCGACAATGAGCAGTTCTTC. Protein product: CASRLGDNEQFF.

The chain carries TRBV19 and TRBJ2-1; no clear D. The V gene lost 1 base and the J gene lost 7 bases, with 11 bases spanning the gap. In germline, CDR1 is LNHDA, CDR2 SQIVND (reference sequence). This CDR3 is built from 14 residues. CDR3 DNA sequence: TGTGCCAGTAGTATAGCCATCCCCGTAAATGAGCAGTTCTTC. It encodes CASSIAIPVNEQFF. Supplemented by reference TRBV19 and TRBJ2-1, the full variable domain reads DGGITQSPKYLFRKEGQNVTLSCEQNLNHDAMYWYRQDPGQGLRLIYYSQIVNDFQKGDIAEGYSVSREKKESFPLTVTSAQKNPTAFYLCASSIAIPVNEQFFGPGTRLTVL.

V and J are TRBV4-1 and TRBJ1-4; D is unclear. CDR3 length equals 13 residues. Trimming left V 6 bases short and J 4 bases short, with 9 bases between. CDR1 and CDR2 (germline): MGHRA, YSYEKL. The CDR3: CASSRNFNEKLFF. The DNA of the CDR3 is TGCGCCAGCAGTCGGAACTTTAATGAAAAACTGTTTTTT.

The chain links TRBV7-9 to TRBJ2-7, with TRBD1 identical over 9 bases. The CDR3 extends over 15 amino acids. V was pared by 5 bases and J by 4 bases, with 9 bases of the junction left unmatched. Germline V gene lookup returns CDR1 SEHNR and CDR2 FQNEAQ (reference sequence). This CDR3 reads CASSTGGTGNYEQYF. In DNA form, the CDR3 reads TGTGCCAGCAGCACAGGGGGGACAGGGAATTACGAGCAGTACTTC.

The CDR3 bases are TGCGCCAGCAGCTTGATTCTAGGGGCTAGCACAGATACGCAGTATTTT. Its protein product is CASSLILGASTDTQYF. The rearrangement joins TRBV5-1 to TRBJ2-3; TRBD1 is a possible D gene (5 bases). Trimming left V 1 base short and J 0 bases short, with 12 bases between. From germline, CDR1 is SGHRS and CDR2 YFSETQ. The CDR3 is 16 residues long.

V usage is TRBV4-1 and J usage is TRBJ2-3; D is perhaps TRBD1 (6 bases). Trimming removed 0 bases at V and 3 bases at J, with 10 bases between. Germline V gene data show CDR1 as MGHRA and CDR2 as YSYEKL. The CDR3 is 15 residues long. The CDR3 coding sequence is TGCGCCAGCAGCCAAGAGGACAGCGAAACAGATACGCAGTATTTT. This gives the protein CASSQEDSETDTQYF.

The gene calls are TRBV5-1 and TRBJ2-5; a possible D gene is TRBD2 (5 bases). Germline loops: CDR1 SGHRS, CDR2 YFSETQ. Trimming shortened V by 1 base and J by 7 bases, and 11 bases separated the two germline ends. This CDR3 has 13 residues. The CDR3 loop reads CASSLNPGGTQYF. The CDR3 DNA reads as TGCGCCAGCAGCTTGAATCCCGGAGGGACCCAGTACTTC.

This rearrangement joins TRBV20-1 to TRBJ2-1; no clear D gene. CDR1 and CDR2 from the germline V gene are DFQATT and SNEGSKA (reference sequence). The CDR3 length is 10 residues. Trimming took off 8 bases at V and 1 base at J, with 3 bases between the two ends. The CDR3 bases are TGCAGTCAATCCTACAATGAGCAGTTCTTC. This translates into CSQSYNEQFF.

This clone was recorded once. The rearrangement uses TRBV5-6 and TRBJ2-1, with no clear D. This CDR3 is built from 17 residues. Germline V gives CDR1 SGHDT, CDR2 YYEEEE. The V end was cut by 0 bases, the J end by 0 bases, with 13 bases between. The CDR3 reads CASSLGGGLTSYNEQFF. DNA for the CDR3: TGTGCCAGCAGCTTGGGGGGTGGGCTCACCTCCTACAATGAGCAGTTCTTC.

The V and J genes are TRBV29-1 and TRBJ2-3, with 7 bases matching TRBD2. The germline CDR1 and CDR2 sequences are SQVTM and ANQGSEA. The CDR3 totals 16 residues. The J segment lost 0 bases and the V segment lost 3 bases, leaving 9 bases of the junction unmatched. CDR3 sequence (DNA): TGCAGCGTTGACCAGGGAAGCGGGACTAGCACAGATACGCAGTATTTT. Protein sequence: CSVDQGSGTSTDTQYF.

The rearrangement links TRBV5-4 to TRBJ2-3; TRBD2 matches at 7 bases. Germline V gives CDR1 SGHNT, CDR2 YYREEE (reference sequence). With 6 bases clipped from V and 7 bases from J, the junction kept 14 bases outside the gene matches. The CDR3 has 15 residues. In DNA form, the CDR3 reads TGTGCCAGCACAAACCGGGCTAGCGGAGCGAATACGCAGTATTTT. Protein product: CASTNRASGANTQYF. Full variable domain (remainder filled in from reference TRBV5-4 and TRBJ2-3): ETGVTQSPTHLIKTRGQQVTLRCSSQSGHNTVSWYQQALGQGPQFIFQYYREEENGRGNFPPRFSGLQFPNYSSELNVNALELDDSALYLCASTNRASGANTQYFGPGTRLTVL.

The chain uses TRBV27 and TRBJ2-5; D not resolved. V was cut by 3 bases and J by 2 bases, with 7 bases left in between. Germline V lookup: CDR1 MNHEY, CDR2 SMNVEV (reference sequence). CDR3 length equals 13 residues. The CDR3 loop reads CASSFRRQETQYF. The CDR3 DNA sequence: TGTGCCAGCAGTTTTAGACGGCAAGAGACCCAGTACTTC.

The chain links TRBV19 to TRBJ1-5, with D unresolved. Germline V gene lookup returns CDR1 LNHDA and CDR2 SQIVND (reference sequence). Trimming stripped 1 base from V and 5 bases from J, with 9 bases between. The CDR3 totals 14 residues. In DNA form, the CDR3 reads TGTGCCAGTAGTATAGCGGCAGGTTATCAGCCCCAGCATTTT. Encoded protein: CASSIAAGYQPQHF.

This sequence joins TRBV7-3 and TRBJ1-2; 9 positions agree with TRBD1. Germline CDR1 SGHTA, CDR2 FQGTGA. The CDR3 runs 14 residues. V lost 6 bases to trimming and J lost 5 bases; unmatched junction nucleotides: 7. CDR3 bases: TGTGCCAGCAGGCGACAGGGGGGAGAATATGGCTACACCTTC. Its translation: CASRRQGGEYGYTF.

The CDR3 bases are TGTGCCAGCAGCCGGCGACTAGCGCCCTACAATGAGCAGTTCTTC. Its protein product is CASSRRLAPYNEQFF. The chain has TRBV14 and TRBJ2-1; 8 bases are a match to TRBD2. This CDR3 comprises 15 residues. Germline trimming cut 4 bases from V and 2 bases from J; bases unmatched to any gene: 4. From germline, CDR1 is SGHDN and CDR2 FVKESK. Full variable domain (rest looked up from reference TRBV14 and TRBJ2-1): EAGVTQFPSHSVIEKGQTVTLRCDPISGHDNLYWYRRVMGKEIKFLLHFVKESKQDESGMPNNRFLAERTGGTYSTLKVQPAELEDSGVYFCASSRRLAPYNEQFFGPGTRLTVL.

The chain employs TRBV5-6 and TRBJ2-5, with no clear D. V gave up 6 bases and J gave up 2 bases, with 11 bases separating them. Germline V lookup: CDR1 SGHDT, CDR2 YYEEEE. The CDR3 length is 13 residues. The DNA for the CDR3 is TGTGCCAGCACCAAACGAGGTCAAGAGACCCAGTACTTC. It specifies CASTKRGQETQYF.